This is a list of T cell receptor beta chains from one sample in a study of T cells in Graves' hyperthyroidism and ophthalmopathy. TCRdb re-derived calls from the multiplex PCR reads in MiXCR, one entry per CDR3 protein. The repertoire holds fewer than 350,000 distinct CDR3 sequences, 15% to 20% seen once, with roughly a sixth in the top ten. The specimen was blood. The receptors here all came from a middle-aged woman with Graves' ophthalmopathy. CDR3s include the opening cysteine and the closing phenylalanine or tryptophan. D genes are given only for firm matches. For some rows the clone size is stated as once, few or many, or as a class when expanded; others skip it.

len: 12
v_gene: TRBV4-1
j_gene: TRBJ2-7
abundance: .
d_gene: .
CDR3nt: TGCGCCAGCAGCCACGGGGACAACGAGCAGTACTTC
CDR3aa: CASSHGDNEQYF

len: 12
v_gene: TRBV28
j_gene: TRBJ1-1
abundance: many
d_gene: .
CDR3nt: TGTGCCAGCAGTTTCTGGGATCTGGAAGCTTTCTTT
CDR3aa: CASSFWDLEAFF

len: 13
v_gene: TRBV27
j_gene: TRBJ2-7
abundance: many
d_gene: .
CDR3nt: TGTGCCAGCAGTCGGGAGAAACACTACGAGCAGTACTTC
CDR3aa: CASSREKHYEQYF

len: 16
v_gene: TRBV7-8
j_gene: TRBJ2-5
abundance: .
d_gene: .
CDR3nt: TGTGCCAGCAGCTCGGATCAGACCGAGTACCAAGAGACCCAGTACTTC
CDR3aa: CASSSDQTEYQETQYF

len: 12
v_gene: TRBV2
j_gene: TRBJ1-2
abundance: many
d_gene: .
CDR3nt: TGTGCCAGCAGTGTACACGTCTATGGCTACACCTTC
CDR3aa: CASSVHVYGYTF

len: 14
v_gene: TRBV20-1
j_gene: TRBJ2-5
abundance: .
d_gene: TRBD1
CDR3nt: TGCAGTGCGCCGGTCCCGGGACAGGGTCAGACCCAGTACTTC
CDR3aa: CSAPVPGQGQTQYF

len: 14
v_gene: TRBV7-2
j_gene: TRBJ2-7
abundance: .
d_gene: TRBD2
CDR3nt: TGTGCCAGCAGCGTGGGGAGGGATACATACGAGCAGTACTTC
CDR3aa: CASSVGRDTYEQYF

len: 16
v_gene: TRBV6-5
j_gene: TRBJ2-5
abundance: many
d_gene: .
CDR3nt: TGTGCCAGCAGTTACTCCGGACAACCCGACGGGGAGACCCAGTACTTC
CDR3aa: CASSYSGQPDGETQYF

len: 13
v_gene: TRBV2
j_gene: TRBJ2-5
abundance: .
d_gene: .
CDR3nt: TGTGCCAGCAGTGAAGCGCACGTGGGGACCCAGTACTTC
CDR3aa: CASSEAHVGTQYF

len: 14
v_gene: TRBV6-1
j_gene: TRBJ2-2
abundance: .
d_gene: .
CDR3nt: TGTGCCAGCAGTGCACAGGCGACCACCGGGGAGCTGTTTTTT
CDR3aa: CASSAQATTGELFF

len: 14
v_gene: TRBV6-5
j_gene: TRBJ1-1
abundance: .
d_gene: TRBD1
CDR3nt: TGTGCCAGCAGTTACTCGGGGACAGTCACTGAAGCTTTCTTT
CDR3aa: CASSYSGTVTEAFF

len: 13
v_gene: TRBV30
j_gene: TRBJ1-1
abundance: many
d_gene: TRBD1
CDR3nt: TGTGCCTGGAGTGCAGGGGGAAAGACTGAAGCTTTCTTT
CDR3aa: CAWSAGGKTEAFF

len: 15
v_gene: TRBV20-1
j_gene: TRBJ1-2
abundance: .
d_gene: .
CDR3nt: TGCAGTGCTAGAGAACCTGCGACAGGATCTTATGGCTACACCTTC
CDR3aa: CSAREPATGSYGYTF

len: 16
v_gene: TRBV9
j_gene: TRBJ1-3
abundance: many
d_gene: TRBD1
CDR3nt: TGTGCCAGCAGCGAGGATGACAGGGCTATAGGAAACACCATATATTTT
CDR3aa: CASSEDDRAIGNTIYF

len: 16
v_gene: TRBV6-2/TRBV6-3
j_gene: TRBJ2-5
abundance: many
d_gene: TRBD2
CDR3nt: TGTGCCAGCAGTCCAACTAGCGGGAGGGCGAGGGAGACCCAGTACTTC
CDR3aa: CASSPTSGRARETQYF

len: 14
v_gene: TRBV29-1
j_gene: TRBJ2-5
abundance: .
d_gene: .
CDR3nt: TGCAGCGACTTTGTACCGGGACACCAAGAGACCCAGTACTTC
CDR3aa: CSDFVPGHQETQYF

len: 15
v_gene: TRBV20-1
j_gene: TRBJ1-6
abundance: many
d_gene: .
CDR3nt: TGCAGTGCTAGAGAGGTACAGGGAGATAATTCACCCCTCCACTTT
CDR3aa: CSAREVQGDNSPLHF

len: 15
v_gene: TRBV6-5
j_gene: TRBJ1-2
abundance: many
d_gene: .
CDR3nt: TGTGCCAGCAGCCGCACAGGGAGGTCGAACTATGGCTACACCTTC
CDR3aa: CASSRTGRSNYGYTF

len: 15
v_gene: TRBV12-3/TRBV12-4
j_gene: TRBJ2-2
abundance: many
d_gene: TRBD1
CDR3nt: TGTGCCAGCACCTTTAGGACAGGGCCCACCGGGGAGCTGTTTTTT
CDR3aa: CASTFRTGPTGELFF

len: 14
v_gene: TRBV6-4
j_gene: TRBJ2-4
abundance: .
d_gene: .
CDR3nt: TGTGCCAGCAGTCCTGCCGGTGCCAAAAACATTCAGTACTTC
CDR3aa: CASSPAGAKNIQYF

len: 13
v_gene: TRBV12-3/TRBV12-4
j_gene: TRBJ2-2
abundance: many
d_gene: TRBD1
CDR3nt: TGTGCCATCCCCAGGGGGATCACCGGGGAGCTGTTTTTT
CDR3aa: CAIPRGITGELFF

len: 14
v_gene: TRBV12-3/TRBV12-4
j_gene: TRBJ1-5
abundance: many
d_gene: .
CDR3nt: TGTGCCAGCAATGAATGGGCAGTAGATCAGCCCCAGCATTTT
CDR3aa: CASNEWAVDQPQHF

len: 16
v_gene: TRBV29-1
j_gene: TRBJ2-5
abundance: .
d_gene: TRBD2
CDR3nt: TGCAGCTCATCAGGACTAGCGGGGGAAAATCAAGAGACCCAGTACTTC
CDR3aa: CSSSGLAGENQETQYF

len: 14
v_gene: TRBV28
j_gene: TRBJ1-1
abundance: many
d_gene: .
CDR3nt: TGTGCCAGCAGTTCAACACACCTGAACACTGAAGCTTTCTTT
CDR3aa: CASSSTHLNTEAFF

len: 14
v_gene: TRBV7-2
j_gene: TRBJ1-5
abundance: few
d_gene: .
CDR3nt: TGTGCCAGCAGCTTGGGCAGGGAGAATCAGCCCCAGCATTTT
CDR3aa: CASSLGRENQPQHF

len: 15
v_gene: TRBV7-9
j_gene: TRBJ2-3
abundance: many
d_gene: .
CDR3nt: TGTGCCAGCAGCTTAGGGGGGGAAGTTGCAGATACGCAGTATTTT
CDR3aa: CASSLGGEVADTQYF

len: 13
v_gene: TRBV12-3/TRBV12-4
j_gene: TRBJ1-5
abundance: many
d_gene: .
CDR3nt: TGTGCCAGCAGTTTAGCGATTCGGCAGCCCCAGCATTTT
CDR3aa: CASSLAIRQPQHF

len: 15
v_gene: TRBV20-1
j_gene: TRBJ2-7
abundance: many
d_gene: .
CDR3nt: TGCAGTGCTAGTGGCGCGGGACAGTTCCCCTACGAGCAGTACTTC
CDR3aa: CSASGAGQFPYEQYF

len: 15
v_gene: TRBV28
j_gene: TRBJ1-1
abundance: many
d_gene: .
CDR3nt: TGTGCCAGCAGTGAGCTACCGGGACTTAACACTGAAGCTTTCTTT
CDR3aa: CASSELPGLNTEAFF

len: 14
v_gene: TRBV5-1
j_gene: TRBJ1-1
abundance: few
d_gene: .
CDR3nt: TGCGCCAGCAGCCCCCAGGCCCTGAACACTGAAGCTTTCTTT
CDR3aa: CASSPQALNTEAFF

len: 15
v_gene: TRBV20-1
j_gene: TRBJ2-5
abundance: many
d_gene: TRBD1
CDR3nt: TGCAGTGCCGACGTCGGGACAGGGGGGCAAGAGACCCAGTACTTC
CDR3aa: CSADVGTGGQETQYF

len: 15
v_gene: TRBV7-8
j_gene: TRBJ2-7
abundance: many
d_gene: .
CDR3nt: TGTGCCAGCAGTCCGGACAGACCGGACTACTACGAGCAGTACTTC
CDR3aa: CASSPDRPDYYEQYF

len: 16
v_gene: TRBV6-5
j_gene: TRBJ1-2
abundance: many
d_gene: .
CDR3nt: TGTGCCAGCAGTTACTCGCGTCGGGGGGGCGACTATGGCTACACCTTC
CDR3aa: CASSYSRRGGDYGYTF

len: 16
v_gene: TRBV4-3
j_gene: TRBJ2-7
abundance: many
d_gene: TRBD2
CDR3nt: TGCGCCAGCAGCCCGGACTTTCCTAGCGGGTCCTACGAGCAGTACTTC
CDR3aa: CASSPDFPSGSYEQYF

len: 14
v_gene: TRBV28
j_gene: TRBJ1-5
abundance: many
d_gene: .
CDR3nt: TGTGCCAGCAGCCCCAGACGCAACAATCAGCCCCAGCATTTT
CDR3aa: CASSPRRNNQPQHF

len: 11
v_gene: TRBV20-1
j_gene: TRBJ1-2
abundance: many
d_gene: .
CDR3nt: TGCAGTGCTAGGAAAAACTATGGCTACACCTTC
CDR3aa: CSARKNYGYTF

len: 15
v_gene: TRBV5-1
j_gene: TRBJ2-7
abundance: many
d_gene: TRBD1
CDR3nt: TGCGCCAGCAGCTTTGACGGGACAGTTACCTACGAGCAGTACTTC
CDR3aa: CASSFDGTVTYEQYF

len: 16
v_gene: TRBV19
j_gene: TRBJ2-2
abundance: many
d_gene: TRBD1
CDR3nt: TGTGCCAGTACCCCGAGGGACAGGGTAGGCACCGGGGAGCTGTTTTTT
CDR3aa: CASTPRDRVGTGELFF

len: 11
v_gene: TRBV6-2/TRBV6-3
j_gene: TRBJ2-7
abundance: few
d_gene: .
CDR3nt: TGTGCCAGCAGCCACGTGGGCGAGCAGTACTTC
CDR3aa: CASSHVGEQYF

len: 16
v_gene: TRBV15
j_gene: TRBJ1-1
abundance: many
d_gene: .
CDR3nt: TGTGCCACCAGCTCTCGCTTCGACGCGGGGAACACTGAAGCTTTCTTT
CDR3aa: CATSSRFDAGNTEAFF

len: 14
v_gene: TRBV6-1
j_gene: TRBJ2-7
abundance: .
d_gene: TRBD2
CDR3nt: TGTGCCAGCAGTAGTCCCAGCGGGGCCTACGAGCAGTACTTC
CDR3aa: CASSSPSGAYEQYF

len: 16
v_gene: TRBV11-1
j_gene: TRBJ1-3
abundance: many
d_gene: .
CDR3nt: TGTGCCAGCAGCTTAGGTGGGGCCGCCGCTGGAAACACCATATATTTT
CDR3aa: CASSLGGAAAGNTIYF

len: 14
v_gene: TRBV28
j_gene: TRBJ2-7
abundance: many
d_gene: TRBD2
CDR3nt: TGTGCCAGCAGTTTAACGGGAGGGCCCGTAGGACAGTACTTC
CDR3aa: CASSLTGGPVGQYF

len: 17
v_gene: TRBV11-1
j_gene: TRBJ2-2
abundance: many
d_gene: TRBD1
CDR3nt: TGTGCCAGCAGCCCCCGATGGGACAGGCTTAACACCGGGGAGCTGTTTTTT
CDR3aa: CASSPRWDRLNTGELFF

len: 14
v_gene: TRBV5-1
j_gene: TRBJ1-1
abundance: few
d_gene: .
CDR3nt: TGCGCCAGCTCCCAGGCGGGGGGCAACACTGAAGCTTTCTTT
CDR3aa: CASSQAGGNTEAFF

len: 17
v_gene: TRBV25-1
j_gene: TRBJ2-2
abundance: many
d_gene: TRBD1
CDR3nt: TGTGCCAGCAGGTCCTTGGGGACAGGGGATAACACCGGGGAGCTGTTTTTT
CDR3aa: CASRSLGTGDNTGELFF

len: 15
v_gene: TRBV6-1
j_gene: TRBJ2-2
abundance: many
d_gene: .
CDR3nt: TGTGCCAGCACCACACCCCGGGGGCAAGCCGGGGAGCTGTTTTTT
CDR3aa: CASTTPRGQAGELFF

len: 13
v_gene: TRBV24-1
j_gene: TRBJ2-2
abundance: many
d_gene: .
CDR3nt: TGTGCCACCAGTGATCCAGGTCGCGGGGAGCTGTTTTTT
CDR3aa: CATSDPGRGELFF

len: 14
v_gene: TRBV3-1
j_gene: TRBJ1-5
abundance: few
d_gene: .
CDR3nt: TGTGCCAGCAGCCATGGCGACAGCCTTGTGCCCCAGCATTTT
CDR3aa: CASSHGDSLVPQHF

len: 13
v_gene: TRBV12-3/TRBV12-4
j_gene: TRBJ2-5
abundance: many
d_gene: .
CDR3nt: TGTGCCAGCAGGTTACGGTCATTGGAGACCCAGTACTTC
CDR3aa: CASRLRSLETQYF

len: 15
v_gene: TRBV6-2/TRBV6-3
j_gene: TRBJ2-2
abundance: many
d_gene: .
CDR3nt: TGTGCCAGCAGTACCGTAGCGCGAACCACCGGGGAGCTGTTTTTT
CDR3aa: CASSTVARTTGELFF

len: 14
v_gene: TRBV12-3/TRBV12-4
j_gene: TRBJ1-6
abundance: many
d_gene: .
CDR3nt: TGTGCCAGCAGTTTCGGGTCGGGGGGTTCACCCCTCCACTTT
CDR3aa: CASSFGSGGSPLHF

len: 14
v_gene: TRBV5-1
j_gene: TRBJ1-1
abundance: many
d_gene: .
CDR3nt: TGCGCCAGCAGCTCCCGGGGCGGAGGGGCCGAAGCTTTCTTT
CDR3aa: CASSSRGGGAEAFF

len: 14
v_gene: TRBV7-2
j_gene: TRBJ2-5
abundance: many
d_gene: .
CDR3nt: TGTGCCAGCAGCTTAGATGTAGGCTCAGAGACCCAGTACTTC
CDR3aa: CASSLDVGSETQYF

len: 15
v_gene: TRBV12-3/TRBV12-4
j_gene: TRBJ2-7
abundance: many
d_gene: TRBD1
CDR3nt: TGTGCCAGCAGGAGGGGACAGGGGGCCTCTTACGAGCAGTACTTC
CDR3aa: CASRRGQGASYEQYF

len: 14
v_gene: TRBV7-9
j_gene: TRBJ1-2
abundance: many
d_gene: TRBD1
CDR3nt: TGTGCCAGCAGCTCCCCGGACAGGGGGCTTGGCTACACCTTC
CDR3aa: CASSSPDRGLGYTF

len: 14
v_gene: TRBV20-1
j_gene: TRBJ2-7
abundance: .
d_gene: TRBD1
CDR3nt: TGCAGTGCTAGAGATCCGGGACAGTTCTACGAGCAGTACTTC
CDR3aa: CSARDPGQFYEQYF